This entry lists 29 T cell receptor beta chains sequenced from one sample in a study of T cells in localized non-small cell lung cancer. Sequencing used immunoSEQ multiplex PCR; TCRdb keeps in-frame clones, though not all of them. This table holds about 18,000 clones, about four fifths found once. The sample in question was peripheral blood, obtained before any cancer treatment. Receptors were obtained from an older female donor with stage I lung adenocarcinoma.

This clone was picked up one time. The chain joins TRBV30 to TRBJ2-5; possibly TRBD2 for D (6 bases). The V end was cut by 0 bases, the J end by 7 bases, with 6 bases between. The CDR3 runs 11 residues. Per germline, CDR1 GTSNPN and CDR2 SVGIG (reference sequence). The CDR3 DNA sequence: TGTGCCTGGAGTGTGGGAGGGACCCAGTACTTC. Translated: CAWSVGGTQYF.

The J gene is TRBJ2-3, the V gene TRBV12-2; TRBD2, the table's D call, was not compared with the DNA. TRBV12-2 is designated a pseudogene. The CDR3 runs 20 residues. The CDR3 nucleotides are TGTGCAAGTCGCTCCCCAAAGGGTAGCGGGGGCCCAAAGAGCACAGATACGCAGTATTTT. Translation gives CASRSPKGSGGPKSTDTQYF.

The chain recombines TRBV7-6 with TRBJ1-3, with 9 bases aligning to TRBD1. With V trimmed by 5 bases and J by 6 bases, 8 bases remained unmatched. CDR1 is SGHVS, CDR2 FNYEAQ, per germline. This CDR3 has 15 amino acids. CDR3 nucleotides: TGTGCCAGCAGCGGCCGAAGGACAGGGGAAAACACCATATATTTT. Its protein is CASSGRRTGENTIYF.

The rearrangement uses TRBV30 and TRBJ1-5; D might be TRBD1 (6 bases). Germline lookup yields CDR1 GTSNPN and CDR2 SVGIG (reference sequence). Trimming shortened V by 6 bases and J by 3 bases, and 15 bases separated the two germline ends. This CDR3 has 14 residues. The CDR3 DNA sequence: TGTGCCTGCTCCGATGGGACACACAATCAGCCCCAGCATTTT. This gives the protein CACSDGTHNQPQHF.

This clone has just a few counts. The rearrangement links TRBV19 to TRBJ1-5; D uncertain. Germline V gives CDR1 LNHDA, CDR2 SQIVND (reference sequence). Trimming took off 5 bases at V and 10 bases at J, with 15 bases between the two ends. The CDR3 spans 13 residues. In DNA form, the CDR3 reads TGTGCCAGTAGTGCGGGCCAGGAAGTACCCCAGCATTTT. Amino acids: CASSAGQEVPQHF.

This chain uses TRBV4-1 with TRBJ2-7, with D maybe TRBD1 (5 bases). The CDR3 is 13 residues long. Trimming removed 2 bases at V and 11 bases at J, with 16 bases between. CDR1 is MGHRA, CDR2 YSYEKL, per germline. The CDR3 loop reads CASSQTVGANEYF. CDR3 sequence (DNA): TGCGCCAGCAGCCAAACTGTAGGGGCGAACGAGTACTTC.

This clone was seen only once. CDR3: CASSADRASETQYF. CDR3 in DNA: TGTGCCAGCAGCGCAGACAGGGCGTCAGAGACCCAGTACTTC. The V call is TRBV13, the J call TRBJ2-5; TRBD1 agrees at 7 bases. Trimming took 5 bases from V and 4 from J; bases not matched to a gene: 7. The CDR3 extends over 14 amino acids. The germline V gene encodes CDR1 PRHDT and CDR2 FYEKMQ (reference sequence).

The rearrangement uses TRBV6-5 and TRBJ1-5, with D hard to call. The V and J ends lost 2 bases and 6 bases respectively, with 8 bases between them. Germline CDR1 MNHEY, CDR2 SVGAGI. CDR3 size: 13 residues. The CDR3 DNA follows: TGTGCCAGCAGTTACGATCGTACTCAGCCCCAGCATTTT. Translating gives CASSYDRTQPQHF.

This clone was detected a few times. For the CDR3, the DNA is TGTGCCAGTAGCTTGTCCTATGGCTACACCTTC. Its protein product is CASSLSYGYTF. This chain connects TRBV19 to TRBJ1-2; D is unresolved. CDR3 length: 11 residues. Germline V lookup: CDR1 LNHDA, CDR2 SQIVND (reference sequence). V was shortened by 6 bases and J by 4 bases, with 6 bases between the two germline ends. The variable domain in full, completed from reference TRBV19 and TRBJ1-2, reads DGGITQSPKYLFRKEGQNVTLSCEQNLNHDAMYWYRQDPGQGLRLIYYSQIVNDFQKGDIAEGYSVSREKKESFPLTVTSAQKNPTAFYLCASSLSYGYTFGSGTRLTVV.

The chain combines TRBV7-2 with TRBJ2-5, with 10 bases fitting TRBD1. Germline V gene sequence: CDR1 SGHTA, CDR2 FQGNSA. The CDR3 has 15 amino acids. Unmatched junction bases numbered 9, after V lost 7 bases and J lost 4 bases. The DNA for the CDR3 is TGTGCCAGCAAACTGACAGGGGGCGCGGGAGAGACCCAGTACTTC. The encoded protein is CASKLTGGAGETQYF. Together with reference TRBV7-2 and TRBJ2-5, the CDR3 gives the full variable domain: GAGVSQSPSNKVTEKGKDVELRCDPISGHTALYWYRQSLGQGLEFLIYFQGNSAPDKSGLPSDRFSAERTGGSVSTLTIQRTQQEDSAVYLCASKLTGGAGETQYFGPGTRLLVL.

V usage is TRBV20-1 and J usage is TRBJ2-7, with D unresolved. The CDR3 extends over 11 amino acids. Germline V gene data show CDR1 as DFQATT and CDR2 as SNEGSKA (reference sequence). Trimming left V 5 bases short and J 4 bases short, with 9 bases between. DNA of the CDR3: TGCAGTGCTGGCCCTTTGTACGAGCAGTACTTC. Translated: CSAGPLYEQYF.

V usage is TRBV5-5 and J usage is TRBJ1-1; a possible D gene is TRBD1 (5 bases). The V and J ends lost 3 bases and 4 bases respectively, with 10 bases between them. The CDR3 consists of 13 residues. Germline V lookup: CDR1 SGHKS, CDR2 YYEKEE (reference sequence). CDR3 in amino acids: CASSSSGTTEAFF. DNA of the CDR3: TGTGCCAGCAGCTCGTCGGGGACCACTGAAGCTTTCTTT.

Sample share makes this clone large. V gene TRBV19 combines with J gene TRBJ1-1; no clear D. Germline V gene sequence: CDR1 LNHDA, CDR2 SQIVND (reference sequence). V was shortened by 2 bases and J by 0 bases, with 7 bases between the two germline ends. The CDR3 length is 14 residues. The CDR3 sequence: CASSIPGLNTEAFF. CDR3 DNA: TGTGCCAGTAGTATACCTGGGCTGAACACTGAAGCTTTCTTT.

This chain links TRBV18 with TRBJ2-6; D is uncertain. The CDR3 contains 14 residues. Germline CDR1 and CDR2: KGHSH and LQKENI. Trimming cost V 3 bases and J 1 base, with 4 bases left between them. CDR3: CASSPGSGANVLTF. The CDR3 coding sequence is TGTGCCAGCTCACCTGGGTCTGGGGCCAACGTCCTGACTTTC.

This clone has only one observation. The chain joins TRBV4-1 to TRBJ2-5; possibly TRBD1 or TRBD2 for D (6 bases each). Trimming pared 2 bases from V and 1 base from J, leaving 14 bases between. The CDR3 has 16 residues. The germline V gene encodes CDR1 MGHRA and CDR2 YSYEKL. The CDR3 protein is CASSQRGTSFQETQYF. The CDR3 DNA is TGCGCCAGCAGCCAAAGGGGGACTTCTTTCCAAGAGACCCAGTACTTC.

The J gene is TRBJ2-1, the V gene TRBV19; the match to TRBD2 covers 9 bases. Germline CDR1 and CDR2: LNHDA and SQIVND (reference sequence). V shed 5 bases and J 8 bases; nucleotides not matched to a gene: 10. The CDR3 has 15 amino acids. CDR3 loop: CASSSPGAGGYEQFF. CDR3 bases: TGTGCCAGTAGTTCCCCAGGAGCGGGGGGCTATGAGCAGTTCTTC.

This sequence joins TRBV5-4 and TRBJ2-5; 7 bases align to TRBD1. J lost 6 bases, V lost 4 bases, and 9 bases had no gene match. The CDR3 extends over 14 amino acids. CDR1 is SGHNT and CDR2 is YYREEE in the germline V gene (reference sequence). CDR3 coding DNA: TGTGCCAGCAGCCCTGACAGGGTTGTACAGACCCAGTACTTC. It is translated as CASSPDRVVQTQYF.

This chain joins TRBV30 and TRBJ2-7, with a tentative D call TRBD1 (5 bases). Trimming stripped 2 bases from V and 4 bases from J, with 21 bases between. Per the germline V gene, CDR1 is GTSNPN and CDR2 is SVGIG (reference sequence). There are 16 residues in the CDR3. CDR3 coding DNA: TGTGCCTGGAGTAACCTTAATTCAGGGATCCGGTACGAGCAGTACTTC. This encodes CAWSNLNSGIRYEQYF.

The chain joins TRBV6-6 to TRBJ1-1; D perhaps matches TRBD1 (5 bases). Trimming removed 6 bases from V and 7 bases from J, with 15 bases in between. CDR3 length equals 13 residues. The germline CDR1 and CDR2 sequences are MNHNY and SVGAGI (reference sequence). The CDR3 DNA reads TGTGCCAGCAGGTGGGACGCCCTATTTGAAGCTTTCTTT. It is translated as CASRWDALFEAFF.

This clone was picked up one time. This chain joins TRBV4-2 and TRBJ1-5; the match to TRBD1 covers 7 bases. J was trimmed by 6 bases and V by 2 bases; bases with no gene match: 10. The CDR3 is 16 residues long. Looked up from germline, CDR1 is LGHNA and CDR2 is YNFKEQ. The DNA of the CDR3 is TGTGCCAGCAGCCAAAGGTCTCAGGGGGTGTTTCAGCCCCAGCATTTT. Its translation is CASSQRSQGVFQPQHF.

The chain recombines TRBV19 with TRBJ1-3; unclear D gene. CDR3 size: 15 residues. CDR1 is LNHDA, CDR2 SQIVND, per germline (reference sequence). The V gene lost 10 bases and the J gene lost 0 bases, with 16 bases spanning the gap. CDR3 coding DNA: TGTGCCACCGCACTTCGACACCTCTCTGGAAACACCATATATTTT. This gives the protein CATALRHLSGNTIYF.

This sequence joins TRBV18 and TRBJ1-1; possibly TRBD1 for D (5 bases). Trimming left V 3 bases short and J 4 bases short, with 18 bases between. This CDR3 has 16 amino acids. Germline CDR1 KGHSH, CDR2 LQKENI. CDR3 loop: CASSPNRNPRGTEAFF. The CDR3 region has the DNA TGTGCCAGCTCACCTAACAGGAATCCGAGAGGCACTGAAGCTTTCTTT.

This clone turned up a few times. V and J are TRBV2 and TRBJ1-5; TRBD1 is a possible D gene (5 bases). In germline, CDR1 is SNHLY, CDR2 FYNNEI. The CDR3 runs to 13 residues. The V gene lost 8 bases and the J gene lost 5 bases, with 13 bases spanning the gap. CDR3: CASLKGRDQPQHF. Written as DNA, the CDR3 is TGTGCCAGCCTGAAGGGACGGGATCAGCCCCAGCATTTT.

This clone was counted between two and nine times. V is TRBV5-5 and J is TRBJ2-7; TRBD1 agrees at 11 bases. After removal of 4 bases from V and 3 bases from J, the junction contained 3 bases not matched to a gene. Looked up from germline, CDR1 is SGHKS and CDR2 is YYEKEE (reference sequence). This CDR3 region has 14 residues. CDR3 region: CASSLGTGGYEQYF. Here the CDR3 DNA reads TGTGCCAGCAGCCTGGGGACAGGGGGCTACGAGCAGTACTTC.

The rearrangement joins TRBV7-9 to TRBJ2-1; 10 positions match TRBD1. V gave up 5 bases and J gave up 6 bases; unmatched junction bases: 10. Germline V CDR1 and CDR2: SEHNR, FQNEAQ (reference sequence). CDR3 length: 16 amino acids. This chain's CDR3 is CASSPYTDRGLNEQFF. Here the CDR3 DNA reads TGTGCCAGCAGCCCATACACCGACAGGGGGCTCAATGAGCAGTTCTTC.

The chain has TRBV7-9 and TRBJ1-1; D unclear. CDR1 and CDR2 (germline): SEHNR, FQNEAQ (reference sequence). This CDR3 comprises 14 residues. V lost 3 bases to trimming and J lost 3 bases, with 11 bases between them. In DNA form, the CDR3 reads TGTGCCAGCAGCTTCGGGGTTGGTTACACTGAAGCTTTCTTT. The encoded protein is CASSFGVGYTEAFF.

The rearrangement joins TRBV14 to TRBJ2-5; tentatively, D is TRBD1 (6 bases). The CDR3 length is 12 residues. Germline-derived CDR1 and CDR2 are SGHDN and FVKESK. The V and J ends lost 4 bases and 5 bases respectively, with 8 bases between them. As DNA, the CDR3 is TGTGCCAGCAGCCTAAGGGGGGAGACCCAGTACTTC. This gives the protein CASSLRGETQYF.

This clone was picked up a small number of times. V is TRBV7-3 and J is TRBJ2-3, with D unclear. This CDR3 has 13 amino acids. The germline V gene encodes CDR1 SGHTA and CDR2 FQGTGA. Trimming shortened V by 3 bases and J by 1 base, and 5 bases separated the two germline ends. The CDR3 sequence: CASSFWGTDTQYF. As DNA, the CDR3 is TGTGCCAGCAGCTTCTGGGGCACAGATACGCAGTATTTT.

This sequence joins TRBV6-4 and TRBJ1-2; D gene uncertain. Germline assignment: CDR1 MRHNA and CDR2 SNTAGT. The CDR3 has 12 amino acids. Trimming removed 0 bases from V and 5 bases from J, with 4 bases in between. CDR3 amino acids: CASSDSRYGYTF. The CDR3 nucleotides are TGTGCCAGCAGTGACTCGAGATATGGCTACACCTTC.